This T cell receptor beta chain comes out of a study of CD8+CD57+ T cells in acquired aplastic anemia. Study details: DNA from sorted CD4+ and CD8+ cells averaged around 3 ug. Read counts for CD4+ cells (from healthy donors) averaged about 10.8 million.

Profiles of TCR beta VDJ and CDR3 were generated from a genomic DNA template. Each CDR3 protein is one row after TCRdb ran MiXCR on the reads. This table holds under 200,000 distinct CDR3 sequences, roughly 45% found once. On this clonotype itself: As yet, its antigen is unknown.

Whole-study results and caveats: Significant differences in CD8+ Simpson's diversity were not observed between patients and controls.

Germline V gene sequence: CDR1 MGHRA, CDR2 YSYEKL. This CDR3 region has 18 residues. V lost 4 bases and J lost 7; bases outside the gene matches: 12. Input material: sorted CD4+, CD8+, or CD8+CD57+ T cells (not recorded which) from PBMCs. This sequence originates from a human donor in good health. The genes are TRBV4-1 and TRBJ1-6; 11 bases map to TRBD1. CDR3 loop: CASSPGTGGTGVNSPLHF. CDR3 nucleotide sequence: TGCGCCAGCAGCCCTGGGACAGGGGGGACGGGTGTCAATTCACCCCTCCACTTT.